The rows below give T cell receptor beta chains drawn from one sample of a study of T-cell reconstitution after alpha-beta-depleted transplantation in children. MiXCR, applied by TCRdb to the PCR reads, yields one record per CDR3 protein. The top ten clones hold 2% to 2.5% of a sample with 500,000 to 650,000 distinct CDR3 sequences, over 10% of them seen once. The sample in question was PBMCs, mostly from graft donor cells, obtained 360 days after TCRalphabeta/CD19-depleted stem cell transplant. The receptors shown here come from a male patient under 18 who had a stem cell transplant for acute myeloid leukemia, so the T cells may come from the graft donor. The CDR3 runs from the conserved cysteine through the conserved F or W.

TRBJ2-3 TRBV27 CASSSPGLSRGADTQYF
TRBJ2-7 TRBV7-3 CASSPTGVGGGEQYF
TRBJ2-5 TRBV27 CASSLMSGLRETQYF
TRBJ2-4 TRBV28 CASSLRWQGWSSAKNIQYF
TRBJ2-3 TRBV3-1 CASSQTSRGVNTDTQYF
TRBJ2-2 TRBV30 CAWSRLTGELFF
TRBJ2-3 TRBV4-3 CASSQDNALRTDTQYF
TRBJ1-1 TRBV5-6 CASSLGGETTEAFF
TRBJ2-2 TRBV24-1 CATSGPDRANTGELFF
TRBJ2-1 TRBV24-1 CATSDQVADDYNEQFF
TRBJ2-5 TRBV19 CASSSPPGLAYQETQYF
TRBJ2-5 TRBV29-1 CSSHTQETQYF
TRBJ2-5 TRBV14 CASSSGSEETQYF
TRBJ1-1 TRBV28 CASSPYRGRMNSEAFF
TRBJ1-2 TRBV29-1 CSVEFRVANYGYTF
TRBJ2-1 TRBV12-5 CASGLSLGLARDEQFF
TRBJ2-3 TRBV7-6 CASSSPGGWASTDTQYF
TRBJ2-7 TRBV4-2 CASSQQGSGRRNEQYF
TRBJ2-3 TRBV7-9 CASRPYSTDTQYF
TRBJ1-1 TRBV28 CASSPQRNTEAFF
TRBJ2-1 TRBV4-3 CASSQEGVAGGEGDEQFF
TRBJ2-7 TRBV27 CASRPTGTSYYEQYF
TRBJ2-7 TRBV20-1 CSASPGTSGYEQYF
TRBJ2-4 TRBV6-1 CASSPPRTGRAKNIQYF
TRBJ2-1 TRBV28 CASTTTRVTQFF
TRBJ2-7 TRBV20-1 CSATTSGPYEQYF
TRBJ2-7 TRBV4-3 CASSQGTDSYEQYF
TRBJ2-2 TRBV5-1 CASSPAQAAGELFF
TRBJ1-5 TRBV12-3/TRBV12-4 CASSFSGGRGQPQHF
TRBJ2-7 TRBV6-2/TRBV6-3 CASSYGQYEQYF
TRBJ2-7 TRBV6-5 CASSYREVGYEQYF
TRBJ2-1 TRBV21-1 CASSLRTGEDNEQFF
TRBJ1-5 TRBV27 CASSTDREIQPQHF
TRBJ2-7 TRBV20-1 CSALGPSSGRYEQYF
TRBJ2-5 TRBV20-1 CSAPGTGGETQYF
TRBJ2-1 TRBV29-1 CSVGSSGFYNEQFF
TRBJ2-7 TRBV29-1 CSVARQGDEQYF
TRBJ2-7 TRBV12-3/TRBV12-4 CASSNPNYEQYF
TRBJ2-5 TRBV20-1 CSASESSGSRGETQYF
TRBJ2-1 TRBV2 CASRIIAGGSYNEQFF
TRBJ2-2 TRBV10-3 CAIHPGQGVLNTGELFF
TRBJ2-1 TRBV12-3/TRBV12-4 CASSLRPGGGNNEQFF